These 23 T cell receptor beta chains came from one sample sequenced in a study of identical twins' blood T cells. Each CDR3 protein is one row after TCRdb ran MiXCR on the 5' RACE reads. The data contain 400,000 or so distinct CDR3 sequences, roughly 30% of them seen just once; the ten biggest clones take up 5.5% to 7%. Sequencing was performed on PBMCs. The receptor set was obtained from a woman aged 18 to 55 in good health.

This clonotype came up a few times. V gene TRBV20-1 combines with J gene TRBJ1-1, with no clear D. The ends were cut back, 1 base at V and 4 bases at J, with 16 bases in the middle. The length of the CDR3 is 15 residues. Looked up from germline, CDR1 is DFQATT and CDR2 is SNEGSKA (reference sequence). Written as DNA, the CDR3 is TGCAGTGCTAGAGGTGGCAGGCCATGGGGCACTGAAGCTTTCTTT. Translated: CSARGGRPWGTEAFF.

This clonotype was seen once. CDR3 sequence reads: CASSQHDTQYF. CDR3 nucleotides: TGCGCCAGCAGCCAACATGATACGCAGTATTTT. This chain links TRBV4-1 with TRBJ2-3; no firm D call. The V end was cut by 2 bases, the J end by 6 bases, with 3 bases between. Looked up from germline, CDR1 is MGHRA and CDR2 is YSYEKL. The CDR3 totals 11 residues.

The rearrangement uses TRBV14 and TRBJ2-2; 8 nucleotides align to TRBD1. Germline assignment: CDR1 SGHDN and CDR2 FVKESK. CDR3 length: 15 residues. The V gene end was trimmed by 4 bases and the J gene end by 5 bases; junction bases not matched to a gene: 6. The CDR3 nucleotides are TGTGCCAGCAGCCGCCGACAGGGGATGACCGGGGAGCTGTTTTTT. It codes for CASSRRQGMTGELFF. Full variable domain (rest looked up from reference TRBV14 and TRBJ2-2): EAGVTQFPSHSVIEKGQTVTLRCDPISGHDNLYWYRRVMGKEIKFLLHFVKESKQDESGMPNNRFLAERTGGTYSTLKVQPAELEDSGVYFCASSRRQGMTGELFFGEGSRLTVL.

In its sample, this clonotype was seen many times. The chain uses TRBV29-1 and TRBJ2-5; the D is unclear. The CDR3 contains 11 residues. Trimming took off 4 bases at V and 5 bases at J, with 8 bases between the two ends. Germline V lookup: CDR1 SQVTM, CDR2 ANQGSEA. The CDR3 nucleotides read TGCAGCGTTGCTGGTAGGGAGACCCAGTACTTC. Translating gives CSVAGRETQYF.

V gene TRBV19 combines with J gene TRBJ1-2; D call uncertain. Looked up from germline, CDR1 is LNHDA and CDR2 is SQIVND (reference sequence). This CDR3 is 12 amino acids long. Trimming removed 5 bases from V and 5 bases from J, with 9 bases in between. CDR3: CASSGGWYGYTF. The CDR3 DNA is TGTGCCAGTAGTGGAGGGTGGTATGGCTACACCTTC.

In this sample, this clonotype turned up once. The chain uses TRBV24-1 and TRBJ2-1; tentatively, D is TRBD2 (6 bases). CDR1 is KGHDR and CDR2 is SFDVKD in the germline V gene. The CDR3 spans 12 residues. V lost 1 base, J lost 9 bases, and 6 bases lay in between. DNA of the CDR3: TGTGCCACCAGTGATTTCGGGGGTGAGCAGTTCTTC. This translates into CATSDFGGEQFF.

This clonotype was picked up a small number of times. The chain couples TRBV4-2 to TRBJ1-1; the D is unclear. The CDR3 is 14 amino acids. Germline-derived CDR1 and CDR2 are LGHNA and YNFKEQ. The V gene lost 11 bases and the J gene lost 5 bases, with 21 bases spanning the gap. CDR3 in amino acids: CALRGAELGTEAFF. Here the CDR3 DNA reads TGTGCCCTTAGAGGCGCGGAGTTAGGGACTGAAGCTTTCTTT.

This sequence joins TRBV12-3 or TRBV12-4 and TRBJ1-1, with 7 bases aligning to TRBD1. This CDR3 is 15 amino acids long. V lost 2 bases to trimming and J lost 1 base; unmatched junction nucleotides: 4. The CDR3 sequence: CASSLFDRENTEAFF. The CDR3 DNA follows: TGTGCCAGCAGTTTATTTGACAGGGAGAACACTGAAGCTTTCTTT.

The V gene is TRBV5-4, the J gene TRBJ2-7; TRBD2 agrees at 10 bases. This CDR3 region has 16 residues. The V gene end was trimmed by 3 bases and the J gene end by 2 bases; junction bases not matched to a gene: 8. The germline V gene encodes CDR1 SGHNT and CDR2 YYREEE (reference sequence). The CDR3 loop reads CASSSSRGLAAYEQYF. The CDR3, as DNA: TGTGCCAGCAGCTCTTCGCGAGGACTAGCGGCCTACGAGCAGTACTTC. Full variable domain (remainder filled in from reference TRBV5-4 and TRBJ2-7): ETGVTQSPTHLIKTRGQQVTLRCSSQSGHNTVSWYQQALGQGPQFIFQYYREEENGRGNFPPRFSGLQFPNYSSELNVNALELDDSALYLCASSSSRGLAAYEQYFGPGTRLTVT.

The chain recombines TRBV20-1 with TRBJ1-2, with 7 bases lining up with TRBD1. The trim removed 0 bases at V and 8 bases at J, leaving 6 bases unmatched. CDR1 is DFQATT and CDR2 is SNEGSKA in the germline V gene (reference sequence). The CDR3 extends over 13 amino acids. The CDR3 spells CSARDPAGGGYTF. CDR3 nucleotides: TGCAGTGCTAGAGATCCGGCAGGGGGGGGCTACACCTTC.

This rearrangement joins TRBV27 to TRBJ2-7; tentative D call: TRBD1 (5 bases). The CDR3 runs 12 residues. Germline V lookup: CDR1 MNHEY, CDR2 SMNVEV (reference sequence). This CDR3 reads CATSGASYEQYF. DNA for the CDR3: TGTGCGACCTCTGGGGCCTCCTACGAGCAGTACTTC.

The CDR3 DNA sequence: TGTGCCACCAGCAAACCGGGACTAGCGAAAAATGAGCAGTTCTTC. Translating gives CATSKPGLAKNEQFF. The chain has TRBV15 and TRBJ2-1, with TRBD2 identical over 10 bases. Germline values: CDR1 LNHNV, CDR2 YYDKDF (reference sequence). The CDR3 totals 15 residues. V was clipped by 4 bases and J by 7 bases; unmatched bases: 7.

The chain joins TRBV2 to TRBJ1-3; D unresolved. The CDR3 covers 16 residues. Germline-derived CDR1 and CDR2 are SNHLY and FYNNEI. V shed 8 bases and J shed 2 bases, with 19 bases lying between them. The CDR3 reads CASLLEWVSTGNTIYF. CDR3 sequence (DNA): TGTGCCAGCCTATTGGAATGGGTTTCTACTGGAAACACCATATATTTT.

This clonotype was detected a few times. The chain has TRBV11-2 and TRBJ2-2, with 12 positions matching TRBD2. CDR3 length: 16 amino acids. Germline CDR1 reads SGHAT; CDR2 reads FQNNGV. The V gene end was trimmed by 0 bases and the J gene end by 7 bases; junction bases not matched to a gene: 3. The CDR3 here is CASSLELAGGFGELFF. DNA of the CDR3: TGTGCCAGCAGCTTAGAGCTAGCGGGGGGGTTCGGGGAGCTGTTTTTT. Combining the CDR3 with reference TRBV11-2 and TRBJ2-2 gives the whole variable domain EAGVAQSPRYKIIEKRQSVAFWCNPISGHATLYWYQQILGQGPKLLIQFQNNGVVDDSQLPKDRFSAERLKGVDSTLKIQPAKLEDSAVYLCASSLELAGGFGELFFGEGSRLTVL.

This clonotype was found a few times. Written as DNA, the CDR3 is TGCGCCAGCAGAATCATCGCCAATGAGCAGTTCTTC. Protein: CASRIIANEQFF. The chain has TRBV5-1 and TRBJ2-1; D is ambiguous. V lost 5 bases to trimming and J lost 6 bases, with 9 bases between them. This CDR3 spans 12 amino acids. Germline V CDR1 and CDR2: SGHRS, YFSETQ.

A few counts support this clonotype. CDR3 sequence: CASSHGTTNEKLFF. For the CDR3, the DNA is TGTGCCAGCAGCCATGGGACCACTAATGAAAAACTGTTTTTT. The chain couples TRBV3-1 to TRBJ1-4, with D perhaps matching TRBD1 (5 bases). The germline gives CDR1 LGHDT, CDR2 YNNKEL (reference sequence). V lost 3 bases to trimming and J lost 2 bases, with 7 bases between them. The CDR3 has 14 amino acids.

The CDR3 sequence: CATSNPGSRAGELFF. For the CDR3, the DNA is TGTGCCACCTCAAATCCGGGATCACGAGCCGGGGAGCTGTTTTTT. This chain links TRBV19 with TRBJ2-2, with a possible D match to TRBD2 (5 bases). The germline gives CDR1 LNHDA, CDR2 SQIVND (reference sequence). The CDR3 covers 15 residues. The germline V and J ends were trimmed by 10 bases and 6 bases, with 21 bases remaining between them.

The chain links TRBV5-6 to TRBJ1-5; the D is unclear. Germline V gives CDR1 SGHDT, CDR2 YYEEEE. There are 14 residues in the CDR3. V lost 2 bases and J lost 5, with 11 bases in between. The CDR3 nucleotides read TGTGCCAGCAGCTTTCCCCGAATCTATCAGCCCCAGCATTTT. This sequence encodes CASSFPRIYQPQHF.

The CDR3 protein is CASSKEEGRGGNTIYF. As DNA, the CDR3 is TGTGCCAGCAGCAAAGAAGAGGGGCGAGGAGGAAACACCATATATTTT. V and J are TRBV21-1 and TRBJ1-3; whether TRBD1, the table's D call, matches the DNA was not checked. TRBV21-1 is a listed pseudogene. This CDR3 is built from 16 residues.

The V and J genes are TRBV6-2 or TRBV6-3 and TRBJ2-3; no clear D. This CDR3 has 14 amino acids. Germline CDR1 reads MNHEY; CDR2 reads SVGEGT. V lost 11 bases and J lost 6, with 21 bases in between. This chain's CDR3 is CAGTLTARADTQYF. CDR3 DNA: TGTGCCGGCACCCTAACCGCTAGAGCTGATACGCAGTATTTT.

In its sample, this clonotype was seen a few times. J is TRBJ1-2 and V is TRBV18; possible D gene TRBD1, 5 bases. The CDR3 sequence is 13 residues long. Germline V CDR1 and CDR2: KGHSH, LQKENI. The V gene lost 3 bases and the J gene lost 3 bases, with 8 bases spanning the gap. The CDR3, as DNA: TGTGCCAGCTCACCGGGACCTTACTATGGCTACACCTTC. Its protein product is CASSPGPYYGYTF. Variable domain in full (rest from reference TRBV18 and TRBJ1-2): NAGVMQNPRHLVRRRGQEARLRCSPMKGHSHVYWYRQLPEEGLKFMVYLQKENIIDESGMPKERFSAEFPKEGPSILRIQQVVRGDSAAYFCASSPGPYYGYTFGSGTRLTVV.

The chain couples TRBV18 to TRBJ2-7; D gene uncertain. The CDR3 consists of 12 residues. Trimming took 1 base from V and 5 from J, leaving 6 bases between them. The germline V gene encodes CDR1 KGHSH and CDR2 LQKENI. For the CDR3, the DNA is TGTGCCAGCTCACCACAGGTCAACGAGCAGTACTTC. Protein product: CASSPQVNEQYF.

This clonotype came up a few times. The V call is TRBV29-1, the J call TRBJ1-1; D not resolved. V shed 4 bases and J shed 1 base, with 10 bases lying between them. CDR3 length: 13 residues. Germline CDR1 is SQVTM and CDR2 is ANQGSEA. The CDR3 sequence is CSVALKGNTEAFF. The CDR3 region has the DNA TGCAGCGTTGCATTAAAGGGGAACACTGAAGCTTTCTTT.